A single T cell receptor beta chain is shown here with its context. At one end, the junction sequence differs from germline, possibly due to a read error. This entry is derived from a study of patients and donors after allogeneic stem cell transplantation. Using its own MiXCR run on the RT-PCR reads, TCRdb lists one record per CDR3 protein. The profile shows about 960,000 distinct CDR3 sequences, about 20% of them singletons. Germline CDR1 KGHSH, CDR2 LQKENI. CDR3 size: 15 residues. The chain employs TRBV18 and TRBJ1-3; unclear D gene. Sequences were obtained from blood, either unsorted or a sorted T cell fraction (not recorded which). The clonotype was recovered from a human donor who was either an allogeneic HSCT recipient or a stem cell or donor lymphocyte infusion donor (not recorded which). It is not recorded whose cells these are; they may come from a transplant donor. The CDR3 sequence: CASSPLDPAGNTIYF. The CDR3 DNA is TGTGCCAGCTCCCCACTCGACCCAGCAGGAAACACCATATATTTT.